This is a list of T cell receptor beta chains from one sample in a study of shared clonotypes between healthy human individuals. Sequencing was performed with immunoSEQ multiplex PCR; in TCRdb, only in-frame clones are kept and a portion is missing. Of about 700,000 clones listed, approximately 90% were seen once; the top ten hold 24%. What was sequenced was naive CD8+ T cells sorted from blood. The receptor set was obtained from a man aged 25 to 45 in good health. Both conserved end residues are part of each CDR3. D genes are given only for firm matches. Size is stated for part of the rows, as once, few or many counts, or as a class when the clone is expanded.

D gene: TRBD1; clone size: -; V gene: TRBV7-8; J gene: TRBJ2-3; CDR3 protein: CASSLGTGGGTDTQYF; CDR3 DNA: TGTGCCAGCAGCTTAGGGACAGGGGGCGGCACAGATACGCAGTATTTT
D gene: -; clone size: -; V gene: TRBV15; J gene: TRBJ2-1; CDR3 protein: CATSRVPGAGAYNEQFF; CDR3 DNA: TGTGCCACCAGCAGAGTCCCGGGGGCGGGAGCTTACAATGAGCAGTTCTTC
D gene: TRBD2; clone size: -; V gene: TRBV27; J gene: TRBJ2-3; CDR3 protein: CATTATSGRTLQGTQYF; CDR3 DNA: TGTGCCACCACAGCGACTAGCGGGAGGACCCTTCAAGGTACGCAGTATTTT
D gene: -; clone size: once; V gene: TRBV2; J gene: TRBJ2-7; CDR3 protein: CASGARSGDYEQYF; CDR3 DNA: TGTGCCAGCGGTGCCCGCTCAGGGGACTACGAGCAGTACTTC
D gene: -; clone size: -; V gene: TRBV2; J gene: TRBJ1-2; CDR3 protein: CASSDGQSNYGYTF; CDR3 DNA: TGTGCCAGCAGTGACGGACAGAGTAACTATGGCTACACCTTC
D gene: TRBD1; clone size: -; V gene: TRBV2; J gene: TRBJ1-5; CDR3 protein: CASRGQGSDQPQHF; CDR3 DNA: TGTGCCAGCAGAGGACAGGGGAGCGATCAGCCCCAGCATTTT
D gene: -; clone size: -; V gene: TRBV5-8; J gene: TRBJ2-3; CDR3 protein: CASSLSFARVRDTQYF; CDR3 DNA: TGTGCCAGCAGCTTAAGCTTCGCCAGGGTCAGAGATACGCAGTATTTT
D gene: TRBD1; clone size: -; V gene: TRBV9; J gene: TRBJ1-1; CDR3 protein: CASSVMPDRVDLVKTEAFF; CDR3 DNA: TGTGCCAGCAGCGTCATGCCCGACAGGGTGGATCTTGTTAAGACTGAAGCTTTCTTT
D gene: TRBD1; clone size: -; V gene: TRBV5-4; J gene: TRBJ1-4; CDR3 protein: CASTEDRVGEKLFF; CDR3 DNA: TGTGCCAGCACCGAAGACAGGGTTGGTGAAAAACTGTTTTTT
D gene: -; clone size: -; V gene: TRBV20-1; J gene: TRBJ2-5; CDR3 protein: CSAVAQETQYF; CDR3 DNA: TGCAGTGCGGTGGCTCAAGAGACCCAGTACTTC
D gene: TRBD2; clone size: -; V gene: TRBV5-8; J gene: TRBJ2-3; CDR3 protein: CASPQRESTDTQYF; CDR3 DNA: TGTGCCAGCCCTCAGCGGGAGAGCACAGATACGCAGTATTTT
D gene: -; clone size: -; V gene: TRBV11-2; J gene: TRBJ1-1; CDR3 protein: CASSLDTGRTEAFF; CDR3 DNA: TGTGCCAGCAGCTTGGATACAGGCCGGACTGAAGCTTTCTTT
D gene: TRBD1; clone size: -; V gene: TRBV27; J gene: TRBJ2-7; CDR3 protein: CAVGGHELYF; CDR3 DNA: TGTGCCGTAGGGGGCCACGAGCTGTACTTC
D gene: TRBD2; clone size: once; V gene: TRBV19; J gene: TRBJ2-1; CDR3 protein: CASSVTSGRYNEQFF; CDR3 DNA: TGTGCCAGTAGTGTCACTAGCGGCCGCTACAATGAGCAGTTCTTC
D gene: TRBD2; clone size: -; V gene: TRBV7-3; J gene: TRBJ2-1; CDR3 protein: CASSLGTSGSHEQFF; CDR3 DNA: TGTGCCAGCAGCCTCGGGACTAGCGGGAGCCATGAGCAGTTCTTC
D gene: -; clone size: -; V gene: TRBV18; J gene: TRBJ1-1; CDR3 protein: CASSPDRRNTEAFF; CDR3 DNA: TGTGCCAGCTCCCCGGACAGACGGAACACTGAAGCTTTCTTT
D gene: TRBD1; clone size: -; V gene: TRBV5-1; J gene: TRBJ2-5; CDR3 protein: CASGGWAGGQETQYF; CDR3 DNA: TGCGCCAGCGGGGGCTGGGCAGGGGGCCAAGAGACCCAGTACTTC
D gene: TRBD2; clone size: -; V gene: TRBV4-1; J gene: TRBJ2-1; CDR3 protein: CASSQDLRPGLAGEQFF; CDR3 DNA: TGCGCCAGCAGCCAAGATCTTCGGCCGGGACTAGCCGGTGAGCAGTTCTTC
D gene: TRBD1; clone size: -; V gene: TRBV12-5; J gene: TRBJ1-2; CDR3 protein: CASGETGSGYTF; CDR3 DNA: TGTGCTAGTGGAGAGACAGGGAGCGGCTACACCTTC
D gene: TRBD1; clone size: -; V gene: TRBV5-4; J gene: TRBJ2-3; CDR3 protein: CASRLQGGLTDTQYF; CDR3 DNA: TGTGCCAGCAGGCTACAGGGGGGCCTCACAGATACGCAGTATTTT
D gene: -; clone size: -; V gene: TRBV27; J gene: TRBJ2-7; CDR3 protein: CASSPTSPYEQYF; CDR3 DNA: TGTGCCAGCAGTCCCACCTCCCCCTACGAGCAGTACTTC
D gene: TRBD2; clone size: -; V gene: TRBV7-9; J gene: TRBJ2-1; CDR3 protein: CASSFPLTSGSSSYEQFF; CDR3 DNA: TGTGCCAGCAGCTTCCCCCTGACTAGCGGGAGTAGTTCATATGAGCAGTTCTTC
D gene: -; clone size: -; V gene: TRBV11-3; J gene: TRBJ2-1; CDR3 protein: CASSPGGGKANEQFF; CDR3 DNA: TGTGCCAGCAGCCCCGGGGGAGGTAAGGCCAATGAGCAGTTCTTC
D gene: -; clone size: -; V gene: TRBV11-2; J gene: TRBJ2-1; CDR3 protein: CASSQSVIGSLVDEQFF; CDR3 DNA: TGTGCCAGCAGCCAATCGGTTATCGGTAGTTTGGTCGATGAGCAGTTCTTC
D gene: TRBD2; clone size: once; V gene: TRBV7-2; J gene: TRBJ2-1; CDR3 protein: CASSLVRPSGGLYNEQFF; CDR3 DNA: TGTGCCAGCAGCTTAGTTCGCCCTAGCGGGGGACTCTACAATGAGCAGTTCTTC
D gene: TRBD1; clone size: -; V gene: TRBV5-1; J gene: TRBJ2-7; CDR3 protein: CASSPGQGEGEQYF; CDR3 DNA: TGCGCCAGCAGCCCCGGACAGGGGGAAGGCGAGCAGTACTTC
D gene: -; clone size: -; V gene: TRBV25-1; J gene: TRBJ2-5; CDR3 protein: CASSQEWGETQYF; CDR3 DNA: TGTGCCAGCAGTCAAGAATGGGGGGAGACCCAGTACTTC
D gene: -; clone size: -; V gene: TRBV27; J gene: TRBJ2-2; CDR3 protein: CASSLAVTGELFF; CDR3 DNA: TGTGCCAGCAGTTTAGCGGTCACCGGGGAGCTGTTTTTT
D gene: -; clone size: -; V gene: TRBV28; J gene: TRBJ2-3; CDR3 protein: CASTPRVVGVTDTQYF; CDR3 DNA: TGTGCCAGCACACCCAGGGTAGTAGGGGTCACAGATACGCAGTATTTT
D gene: -; clone size: -; V gene: TRBV18; J gene: TRBJ2-7; CDR3 protein: CASSTTGEQYF; CDR3 DNA: TGTGCCAGCTCAACAACAGGGGAGCAGTACTTC
D gene: TRBD2; clone size: -; V gene: TRBV14; J gene: TRBJ2-7; CDR3 protein: CASSQDGGGLAFYEQYF; CDR3 DNA: TGTGCCAGCAGCCAAGATGGGGGGGGTCTAGCCTTCTACGAGCAGTACTTC
D gene: -; clone size: -; V gene: TRBV27; J gene: TRBJ2-2; CDR3 protein: CASGGTGELFF; CDR3 DNA: TGTGCCAGCGGGGGTACCGGGGAGCTGTTTTTT
D gene: -; clone size: -; V gene: TRBV29-1; J gene: TRBJ2-2; CDR3 protein: CSVEGRGQHGHGELFF; CDR3 DNA: TGCAGCGTTGAAGGGCGGGGACAGCACGGGCACGGGGAGCTGTTTTTT
D gene: -; clone size: -; V gene: TRBV4-1; J gene: TRBJ2-1; CDR3 protein: CASSQVPGLSYNEQFF; CDR3 DNA: TGCGCCAGCAGCCAGGTACCGGGACTCTCCTACAATGAGCAGTTCTTC
D gene: -; clone size: once; V gene: TRBV7-9; J gene: TRBJ2-7; CDR3 protein: CASSSDEVRSYEQYF; CDR3 DNA: TGTGCCAGCTCCTCGGATGAGGTTAGATCCTACGAGCAGTACTTC
D gene: -; clone size: few; V gene: TRBV4-1; J gene: TRBJ2-7; CDR3 protein: CASSQAPEYEQYF; CDR3 DNA: TGCGCCAGCAGCCAAGCCCCTGAGTACGAGCAGTACTTC
D gene: -; clone size: -; V gene: TRBV6-6; J gene: TRBJ2-5; CDR3 protein: CASLGALKGQETQYF; CDR3 DNA: TGTGCCAGCCTCGGAGCTCTCAAGGGACAAGAGACCCAGTACTTC
D gene: -; clone size: -; V gene: TRBV30; J gene: TRBJ1-4; CDR3 protein: CAWSVLGEKLFF; CDR3 DNA: TGTGCCTGGAGTGTCCTGGGGGAAAAACTGTTTTTT
D gene: -; clone size: -; V gene: TRBV9; J gene: TRBJ2-1; CDR3 protein: CASSGERGGWYNEQFF; CDR3 DNA: TGTGCCAGCAGCGGGGAACGAGGAGGGTGGTACAATGAGCAGTTCTTC